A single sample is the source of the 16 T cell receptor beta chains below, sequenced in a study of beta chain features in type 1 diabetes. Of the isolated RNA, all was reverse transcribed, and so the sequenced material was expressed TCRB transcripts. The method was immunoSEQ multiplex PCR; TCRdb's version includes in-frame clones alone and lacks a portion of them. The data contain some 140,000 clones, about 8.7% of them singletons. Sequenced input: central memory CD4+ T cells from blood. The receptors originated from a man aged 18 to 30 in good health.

The DNA of the CDR3 is TGTGCCAGCAGTTACTCCGGGACAGGGATAGCTTTCTTT. It specifies CASSYSGTGIAFF. This chain uses TRBV6-5 with TRBJ1-1; TRBD1 aligns across 9 bases. The CDR3 is 13 amino acids. Germline CDR1 and CDR2: MNHEY and SVGAGI. V dropped 0 bases and J dropped 10; count of bases not matched to a gene: 3.

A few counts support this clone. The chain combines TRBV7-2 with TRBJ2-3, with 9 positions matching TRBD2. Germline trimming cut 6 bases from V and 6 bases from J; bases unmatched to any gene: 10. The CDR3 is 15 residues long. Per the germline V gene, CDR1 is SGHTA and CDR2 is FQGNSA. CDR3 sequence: CASSRRLAVLDTQYF. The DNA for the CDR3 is TGTGCCAGCAGTCGACGACTAGCGGTCTTGGATACGCAGTATTTT.

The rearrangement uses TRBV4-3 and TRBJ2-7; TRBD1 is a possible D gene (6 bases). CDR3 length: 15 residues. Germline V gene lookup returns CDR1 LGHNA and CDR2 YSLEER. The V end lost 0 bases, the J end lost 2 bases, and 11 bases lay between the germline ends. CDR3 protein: CASSQDPGEAYEQYF. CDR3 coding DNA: TGCGCCAGCAGCCAAGATCCAGGGGAAGCCTACGAGCAGTACTTC.

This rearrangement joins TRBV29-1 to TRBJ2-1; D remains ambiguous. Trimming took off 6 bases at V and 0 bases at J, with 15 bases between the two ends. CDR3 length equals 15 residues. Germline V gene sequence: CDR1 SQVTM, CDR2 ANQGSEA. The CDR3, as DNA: TGCAGCGTATTGAGGTACTCGAACTCCTACAATGAGCAGTTCTTC. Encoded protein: CSVLRYSNSYNEQFF.

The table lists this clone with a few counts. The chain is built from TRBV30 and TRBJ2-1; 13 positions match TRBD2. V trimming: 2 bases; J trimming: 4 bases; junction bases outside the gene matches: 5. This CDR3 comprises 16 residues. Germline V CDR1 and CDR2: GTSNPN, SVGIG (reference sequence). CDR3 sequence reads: CAWSQAGLAGYNEQFF. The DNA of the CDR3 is TGTGCCTGGAGTCAGGCGGGACTAGCGGGATACAATGAGCAGTTCTTC.

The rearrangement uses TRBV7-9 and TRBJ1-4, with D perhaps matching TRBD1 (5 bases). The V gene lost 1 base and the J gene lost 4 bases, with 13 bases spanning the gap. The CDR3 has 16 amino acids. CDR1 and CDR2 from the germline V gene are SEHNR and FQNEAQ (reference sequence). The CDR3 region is CASSLVALQDNEKLFF. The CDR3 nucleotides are TGTGCCAGCAGCTTAGTCGCGTTACAGGATAATGAAAAACTGTTTTTT.

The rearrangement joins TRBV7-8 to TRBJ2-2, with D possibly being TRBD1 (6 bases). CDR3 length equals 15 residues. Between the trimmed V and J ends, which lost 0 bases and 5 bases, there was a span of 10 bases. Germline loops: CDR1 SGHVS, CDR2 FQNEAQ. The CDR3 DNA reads TGTGCCAGCAGCTTAGCGGGGGCCCCAACCGGGGAGCTGTTTTTT. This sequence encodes CASSLAGAPTGELFF.

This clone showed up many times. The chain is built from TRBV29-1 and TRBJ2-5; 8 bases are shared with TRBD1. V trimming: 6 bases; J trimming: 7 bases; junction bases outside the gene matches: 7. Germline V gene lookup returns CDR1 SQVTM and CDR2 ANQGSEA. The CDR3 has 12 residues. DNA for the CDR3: TGCAGCGTCATCGGACAGGGAGCGACCCAGTACTTC. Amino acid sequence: CSVIGQGATQYF. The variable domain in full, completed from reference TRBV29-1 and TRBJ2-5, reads SAVISQKPSRDICQRGTSLTIQCQVDSQVTMMFWYRQQPGQSLTLIATANQGSEATYESGFVIDKFPISRPNLTFSTLTVSNMSPEDSSIYLCSVIGQGATQYFGPGTRLLVL.

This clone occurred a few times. In nucleotides, the CDR3 is TGTGCCAGCAGGGGGGACAGCGATAGCTCCTACGAGCAGTACTTC. As protein: CASRGDSDSSYEQYF. The chain has TRBV6-5 and TRBJ2-7; 7 bases are shared with TRBD1. This CDR3 has 15 amino acids. In germline, CDR1 is MNHEY, CDR2 SVGAGI. The V and J ends lost 6 bases and 0 bases, in that order; junction bases with no gene match: 8.

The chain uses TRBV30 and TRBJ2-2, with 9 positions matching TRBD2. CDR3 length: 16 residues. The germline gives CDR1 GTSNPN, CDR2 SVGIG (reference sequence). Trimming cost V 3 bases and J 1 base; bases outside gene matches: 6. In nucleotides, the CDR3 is TGTGCCTGGAGGAAGCGGGGGGCCTTGAACACCGGGGAGCTGTTTTTT. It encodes CAWRKRGALNTGELFF. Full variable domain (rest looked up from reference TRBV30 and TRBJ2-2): SQTIHQWPATLVQPVGSPLSLECTVEGTSNPNLYWYRQAAGRGLQLLFYSVGIGQISSEVPQNLSASRPQDRQFILSSKKLLLSDSGFYLCAWRKRGALNTGELFFGEGSRLTVL.

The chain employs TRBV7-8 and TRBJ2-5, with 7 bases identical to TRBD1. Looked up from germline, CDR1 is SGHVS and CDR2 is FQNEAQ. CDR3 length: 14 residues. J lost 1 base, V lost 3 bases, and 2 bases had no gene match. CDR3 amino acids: CASSLGQLQETQYF. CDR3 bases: TGTGCCAGCAGCTTGGGACAGCTCCAAGAGACCCAGTACTTC.

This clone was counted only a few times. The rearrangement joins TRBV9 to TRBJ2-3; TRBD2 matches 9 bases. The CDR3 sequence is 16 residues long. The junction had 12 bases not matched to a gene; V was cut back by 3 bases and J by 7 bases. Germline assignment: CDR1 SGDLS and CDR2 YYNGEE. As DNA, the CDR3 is TGTGCCAGCAGCGCGGGCCCCGGGACTAGCCCCAATACGCAGTATTTT. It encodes CASSAGPGTSPNTQYF.

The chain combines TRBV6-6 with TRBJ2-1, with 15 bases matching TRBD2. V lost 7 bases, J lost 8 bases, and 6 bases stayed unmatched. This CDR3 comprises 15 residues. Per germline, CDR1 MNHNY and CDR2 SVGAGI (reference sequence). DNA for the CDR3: TGTGCCAGCACCCCGGGACTAGCGGGGGGCCATGAGCAGTTCTTC. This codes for CASTPGLAGGHEQFF.

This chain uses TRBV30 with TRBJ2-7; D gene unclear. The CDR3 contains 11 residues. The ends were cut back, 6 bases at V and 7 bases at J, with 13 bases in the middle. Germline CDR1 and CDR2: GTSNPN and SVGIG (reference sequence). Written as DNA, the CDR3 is TGTGCCTGTAGTCAGTCGCTGGAGCAGTACTTC. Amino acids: CACSQSLEQYF.

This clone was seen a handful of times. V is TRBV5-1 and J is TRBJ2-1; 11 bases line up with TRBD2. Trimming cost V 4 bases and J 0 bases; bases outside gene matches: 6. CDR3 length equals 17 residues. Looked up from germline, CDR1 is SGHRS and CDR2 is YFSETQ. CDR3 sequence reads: CASSPSSGGTSYNEQFF. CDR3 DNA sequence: TGCGCCAGCAGCCCGTCTAGCGGGGGGACCTCCTACAATGAGCAGTTCTTC.

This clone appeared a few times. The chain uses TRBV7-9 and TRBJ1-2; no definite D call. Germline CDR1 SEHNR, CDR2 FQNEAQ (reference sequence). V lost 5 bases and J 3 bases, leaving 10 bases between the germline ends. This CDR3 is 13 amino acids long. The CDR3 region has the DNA TGTGCCAGCAGCCCGTCTATCTACTATGGCTACACCTTC. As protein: CASSPSIYYGYTF.